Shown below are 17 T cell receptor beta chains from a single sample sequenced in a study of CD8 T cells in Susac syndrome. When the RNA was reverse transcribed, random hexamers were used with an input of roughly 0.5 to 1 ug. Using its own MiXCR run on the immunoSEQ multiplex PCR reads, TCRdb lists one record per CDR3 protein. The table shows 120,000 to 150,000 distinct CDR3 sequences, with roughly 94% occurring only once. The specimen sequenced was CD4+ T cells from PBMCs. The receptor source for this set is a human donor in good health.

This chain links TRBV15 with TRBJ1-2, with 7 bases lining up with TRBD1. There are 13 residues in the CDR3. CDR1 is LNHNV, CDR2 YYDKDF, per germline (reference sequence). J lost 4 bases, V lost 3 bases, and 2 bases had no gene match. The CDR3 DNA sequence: TGTGCCACCAGCAGGGGACAGTTCTATGGCTACACCTTC. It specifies CATSRGQFYGYTF.

DNA of the CDR3: TGTGCCAGCAGCTCGGGACTAGCGGGAGGTTCAGAGACCCAGTACTTC. It encodes CASSSGLAGGSETQYF. This chain connects TRBV14 to TRBJ2-5; 15 bases line up with TRBD2. This CDR3 region has 16 residues. Germline CDR1 SGHDN, CDR2 FVKESK. J gave up 4 bases and V 5 bases, and 5 bases lay outside the gene matches.

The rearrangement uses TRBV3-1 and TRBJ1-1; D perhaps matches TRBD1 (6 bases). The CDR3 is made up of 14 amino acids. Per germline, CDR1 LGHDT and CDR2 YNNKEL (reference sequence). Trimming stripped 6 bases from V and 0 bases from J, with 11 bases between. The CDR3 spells CASRLDSMNTEAFF. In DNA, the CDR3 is TGTGCCAGCAGGCTGGACAGTATGAACACTGAAGCTTTCTTT.

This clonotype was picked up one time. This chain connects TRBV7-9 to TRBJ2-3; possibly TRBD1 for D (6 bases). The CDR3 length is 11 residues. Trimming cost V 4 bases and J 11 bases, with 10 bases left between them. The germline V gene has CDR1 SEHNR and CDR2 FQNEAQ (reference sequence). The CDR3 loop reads CASSSKTGQYF. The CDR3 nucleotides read TGTGCCAGCAGCTCCAAGACAGGGCAGTATTTT.

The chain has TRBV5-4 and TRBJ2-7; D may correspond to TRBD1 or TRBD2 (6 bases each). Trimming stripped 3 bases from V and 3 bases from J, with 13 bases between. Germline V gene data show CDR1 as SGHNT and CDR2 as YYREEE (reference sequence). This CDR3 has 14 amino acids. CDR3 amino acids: CASSWGRGRYEQYF. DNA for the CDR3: TGTGCCAGCAGCTGGGGGCGGGGACGCTACGAGCAGTACTTC.

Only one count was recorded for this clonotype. The CDR3 DNA follows: TGCAGTGCTACCGTCCCGTCGGGGTACCAAGAGACCCAGTACTTC. Translated, it gives CSATVPSGYQETQYF. The rearrangement links TRBV20-1 to TRBJ2-5; D possibly corresponds to TRBD2 (5 bases). The V end lost 4 bases, the J end lost 0 bases, and 15 bases lay between the germline ends. CDR1 is DFQATT and CDR2 is SNEGSKA in the germline V gene (reference sequence). The CDR3 runs to 15 residues.

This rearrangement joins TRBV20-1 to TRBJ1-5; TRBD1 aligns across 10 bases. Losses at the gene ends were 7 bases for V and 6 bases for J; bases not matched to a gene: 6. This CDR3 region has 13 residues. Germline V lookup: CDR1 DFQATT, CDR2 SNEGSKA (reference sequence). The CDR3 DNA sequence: TGCAGTGTAGGGACAGGGGTATTTCAGCCCCAGCATTTT. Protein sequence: CSVGTGVFQPQHF.

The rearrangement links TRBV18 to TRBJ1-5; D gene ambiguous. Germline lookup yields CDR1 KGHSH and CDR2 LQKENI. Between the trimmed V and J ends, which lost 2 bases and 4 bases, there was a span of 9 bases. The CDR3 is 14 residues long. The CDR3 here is CASSPSDINQPQHF. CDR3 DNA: TGTGCCAGCTCACCAAGTGACATTAATCAGCCCCAGCATTTT.

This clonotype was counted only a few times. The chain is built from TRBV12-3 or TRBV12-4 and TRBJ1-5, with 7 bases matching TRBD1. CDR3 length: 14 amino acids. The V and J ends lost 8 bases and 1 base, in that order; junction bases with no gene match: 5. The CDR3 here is CASSLQGSNQPQHF. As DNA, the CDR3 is TGTGCCAGCTCATTACAGGGGAGCAATCAGCCCCAGCATTTT.

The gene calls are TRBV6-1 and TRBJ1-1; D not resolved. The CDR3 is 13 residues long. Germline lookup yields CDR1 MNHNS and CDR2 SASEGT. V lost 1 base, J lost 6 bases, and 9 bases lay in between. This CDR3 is CASSEVGEAEAFF. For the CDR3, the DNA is TGTGCCAGCAGTGAAGTGGGCGAAGCTGAAGCTTTCTTT.

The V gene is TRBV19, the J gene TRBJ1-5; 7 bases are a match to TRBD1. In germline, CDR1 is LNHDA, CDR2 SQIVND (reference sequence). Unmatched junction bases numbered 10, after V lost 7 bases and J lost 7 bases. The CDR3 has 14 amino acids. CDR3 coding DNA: TGTGCCAGTAAACTACGACAGGGAGTACAGCCCCAGCATTTT. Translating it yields CASKLRQGVQPQHF.

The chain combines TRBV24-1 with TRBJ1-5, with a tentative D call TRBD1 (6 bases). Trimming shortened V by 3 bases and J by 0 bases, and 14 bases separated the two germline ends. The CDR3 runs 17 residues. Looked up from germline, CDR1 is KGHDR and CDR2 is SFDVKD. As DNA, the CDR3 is TGTGCCACCAGTGATACCCGGCCGGGGGCTAGCAATCAGCCCCAGCATTTT. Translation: CATSDTRPGASNQPQHF.

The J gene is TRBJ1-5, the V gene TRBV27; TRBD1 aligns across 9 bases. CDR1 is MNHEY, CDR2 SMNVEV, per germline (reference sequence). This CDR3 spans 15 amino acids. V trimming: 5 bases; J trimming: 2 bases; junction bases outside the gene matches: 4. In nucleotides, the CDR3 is TGTGCCAGCAGTCGCCGGACAGGGGGCAATCAGCCCCAGCATTTT. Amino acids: CASSRRTGGNQPQHF.

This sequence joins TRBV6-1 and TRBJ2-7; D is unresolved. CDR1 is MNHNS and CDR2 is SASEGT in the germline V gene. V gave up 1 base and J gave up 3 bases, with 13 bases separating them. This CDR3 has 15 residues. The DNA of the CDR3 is TGTGCCAGCAGTGAAGGGACCTCAGCGTACTACGAGCAGTACTTC. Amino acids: CASSEGTSAYYEQYF.

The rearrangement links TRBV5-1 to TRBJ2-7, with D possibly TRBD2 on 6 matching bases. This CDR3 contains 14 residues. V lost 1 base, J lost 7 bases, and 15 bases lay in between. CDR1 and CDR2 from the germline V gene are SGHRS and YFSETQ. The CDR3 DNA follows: TGCGCCAGCAGCTTGTGGTCGGGAGTCGGGGAGCAGTACTTC. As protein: CASSLWSGVGEQYF.

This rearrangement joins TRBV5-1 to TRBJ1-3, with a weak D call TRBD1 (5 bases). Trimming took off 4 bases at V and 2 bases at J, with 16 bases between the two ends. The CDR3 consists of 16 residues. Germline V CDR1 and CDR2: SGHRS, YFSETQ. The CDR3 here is CASSRDKGTPGNTIYF. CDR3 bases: TGCGCCAGCAGCAGGGATAAAGGGACGCCTGGAAACACCATATATTTT.

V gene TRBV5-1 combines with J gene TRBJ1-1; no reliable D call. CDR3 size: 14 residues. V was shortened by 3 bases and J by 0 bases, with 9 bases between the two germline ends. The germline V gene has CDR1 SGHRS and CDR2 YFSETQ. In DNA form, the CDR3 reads TGCGCCAGCAGCTCGGTTCGGTTGAACACTGAAGCTTTCTTT. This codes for CASSSVRLNTEAFF.